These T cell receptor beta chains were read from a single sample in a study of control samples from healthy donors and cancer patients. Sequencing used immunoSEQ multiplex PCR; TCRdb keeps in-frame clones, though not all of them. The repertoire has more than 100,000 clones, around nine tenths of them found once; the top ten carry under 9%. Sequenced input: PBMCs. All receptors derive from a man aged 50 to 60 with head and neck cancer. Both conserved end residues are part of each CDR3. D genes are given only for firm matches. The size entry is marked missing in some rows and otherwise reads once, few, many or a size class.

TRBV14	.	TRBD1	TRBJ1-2	CASSQSTGVGGYTF	TGTGCCAGCAGCCAATCGACAGGGGTTGGAGGCTACACCTTC
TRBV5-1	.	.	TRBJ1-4	CASSLGGTPTNEKLFF	TGCGCCAGCAGCTTAGGGGGGACACCAACTAATGAAAAACTGTTTTTT
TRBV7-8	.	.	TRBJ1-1	CASSLGPRNTEAFF	TGTGCCAGCAGCCTCGGGCCCAGGAACACTGAAGCTTTCTTT
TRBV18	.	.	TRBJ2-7	CASSPRNSRHEQYF	TGTGCCAGCTCACCACGGAACAGTCGCCACGAGCAGTACTTC
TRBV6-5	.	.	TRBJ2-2	CASSYSSGWTGELFF	TGTGCCAGCAGTTACTCGTCGGGGTGGACCGGGGAGCTGTTTTTT
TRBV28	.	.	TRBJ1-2	CASLTGGWNYGYTF	TGTGCCAGCTTGACCGGGGGATGGAACTATGGCTACACCTTC
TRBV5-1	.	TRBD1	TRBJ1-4	CASSFGTGREKLFF	TGCGCCAGCAGCTTCGGGACAGGGAGGGAAAAACTGTTTTTT
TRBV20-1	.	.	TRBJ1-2	CSAATGGGYTF	TGCAGTGCAGCGACAGGAGGCGGCTACACCTTC
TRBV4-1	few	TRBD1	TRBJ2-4	CASSQDPDRANIQYF	TGCGCCAGCAGCCAAGATCCAGACAGGGCAAACATTCAGTACTTC
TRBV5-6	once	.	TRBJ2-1	CASSPLEGIGFPYNEQFF	TGTGCCAGCAGTCCCCTCGAAGGAATCGGGTTTCCATACAATGAGCAGTTCTTC
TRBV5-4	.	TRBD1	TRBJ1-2	CASSLRDREGYGYTF	TGTGCCAGCAGCCTCCGGGACAGGGAAGGCTATGGCTACACCTTC
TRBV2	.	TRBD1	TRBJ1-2	CASIPGQGTGGYTF	TGTGCCAGCATCCCGGGACAGGGGACGGGTGGCTACACCTTC
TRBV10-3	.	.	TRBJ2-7	CAISELGDYEQYF	TGTGCCATCAGTGAGTTGGGCGACTACGAGCAGTACTTC
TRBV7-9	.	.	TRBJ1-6	CASSLKGVDNSPLHF	TGTGCCAGCAGCTTGAAGGGAGTGGACAATTCACCCCTCCACTTT
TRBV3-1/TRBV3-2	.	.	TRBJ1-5	CASSQDQWQPQHF	TGTGCCAGCAGCCAAGATCAATGGCAGCCCCAGCATTTT
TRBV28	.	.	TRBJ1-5	CASSLSSPRDLQHF	TGTGCCAGCAGTTTATCCTCCCCGCGAGATCTCCAGCATTTT
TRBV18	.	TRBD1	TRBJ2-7	CASSPLGQGAYEQYF	TGTGCCAGCTCACCACTGGGGCAGGGGGCCTACGAGCAGTACTTC
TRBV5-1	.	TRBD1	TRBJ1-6	CASSLSQPGQGNSPLHF	TGCGCCAGCAGCTTGTCCCAACCGGGACAGGGGAATTCACCCCTCCACTTT
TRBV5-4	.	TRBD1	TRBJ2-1	CASSVIGQGAYNEQFF	TGTGCCAGCTCCGTCATAGGGCAGGGGGCCTACAATGAGCAGTTCTTC
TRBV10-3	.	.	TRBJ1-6	CAARTDTYNSPLHF	TGTGCCGCCCGGACAGACACCTATAATTCACCCCTCCACTTT
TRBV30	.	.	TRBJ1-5	CAWSATLNQPQHF	TGTGCCTGGAGTGCTACCCTGAATCAGCCCCAGCATTTT
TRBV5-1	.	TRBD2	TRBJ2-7	CASSTRGAGGDEQYF	TGCGCCAGCAGCACCCGGGGGGCGGGGGGCGACGAGCAGTACTTC
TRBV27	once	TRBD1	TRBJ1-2	CASSLTGGKNYGYTF	TGTGCCAGCAGTCTGACAGGGGGCAAGAACTATGGCTACACCTTC
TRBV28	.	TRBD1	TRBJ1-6	CASRTGTGSRPLHF	TGTGCCAGCAGAACTGGGACAGGGTCTCGGCCCCTCCACTTT
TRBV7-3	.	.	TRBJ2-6	CASSFGGAGANVLTF	TGTGCCAGCAGCTTCGGGGGCGCTGGGGCCAACGTCCTGACTTTC
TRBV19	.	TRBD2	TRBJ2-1	CASKSGRAHNEQFF	TGTGCCAGTAAGAGCGGGAGGGCCCACAATGAGCAGTTCTTC
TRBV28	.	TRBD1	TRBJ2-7	CASSLSGTVGLYEQYF	TGTGCCAGCAGTTTATCCGGGACAGTGGGGCTCTACGAGCAGTACTTC
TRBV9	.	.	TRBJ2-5	CASSIASGTNQETQYF	TGTGCCAGCAGCATCGCTTCCGGGACAAACCAAGAGACCCAGTACTTC
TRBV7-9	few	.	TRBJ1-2	CASSLAGGSYGYTF	TGTGCCAGCAGCTTAGCGGGCGGATCCTATGGCTACACCTTC
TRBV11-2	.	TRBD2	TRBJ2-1	CASSSRLADNEQFF	TGTGCCAGCAGCTCCCGACTAGCGGACAATGAGCAGTTCTTC
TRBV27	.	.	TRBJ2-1	CASSPFPYNEQFF	TGTGCCAGCAGTCCCTTCCCATACAATGAGCAGTTCTTC
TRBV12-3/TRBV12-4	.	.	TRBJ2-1	CASSTRFNEQFF	TGTGCCAGCAGTACAAGATTCAATGAGCAGTTCTTC
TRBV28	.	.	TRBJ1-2	CASNSGGVPPYGYTF	TGTGCCAGCAATTCGGGGGGTGTTCCCCCCTATGGCTACACCTTC
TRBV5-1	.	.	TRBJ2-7	CASSLNTLSYEQYF	TGCGCCAGCAGTCTGAACACGCTCTCCTACGAGCAGTACTTC
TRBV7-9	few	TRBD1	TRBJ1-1	CASLPGQRNTEAFF	TGTGCCAGCTTGCCGGGACAGCGGAACACTGAAGCTTTCTTT
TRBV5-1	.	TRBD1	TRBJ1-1	CASSLASLTGGESEAFF	TGCGCCAGCAGCTTGGCTTCCCTGACAGGGGGGGAGTCTGAAGCTTTCTTT
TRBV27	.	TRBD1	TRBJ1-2	CASRLQGGDGYTF	TGTGCCAGCAGACTTCAGGGGGGGGATGGCTACACCTTC
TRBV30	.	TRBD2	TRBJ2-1	CAWSPLELAGFNEQFF	TGTGCCTGGAGTCCACTGGAGCTAGCGGGGTTCAATGAGCAGTTCTTC
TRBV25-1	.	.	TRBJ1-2	CASSDHPGGDYGYTF	TGTGCCAGCAGTGATCATCCCGGGGGGGACTATGGCTACACCTTC
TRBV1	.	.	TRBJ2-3	CTSSQGTGDSTDTQYF	TGCACCAGCAGCCAGGGGACAGGGGATAGCACAGATACGCAGTATTTT
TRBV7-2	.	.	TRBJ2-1	CASSLALASGNEQFF	TGTGCCAGCAGCTTAGCTTTAGCTTCAGGGAATGAGCAGTTCTTC
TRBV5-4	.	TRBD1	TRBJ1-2	CASSLGQGIINYGYTF	TGTGCCAGCAGCTTGGGACAGGGGATCATTAACTATGGCTACACCTTC
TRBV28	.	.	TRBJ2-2	CASSQIGETGELFF	TGTGCCAGCAGTCAGATTGGAGAGACCGGGGAGCTGTTTTTT
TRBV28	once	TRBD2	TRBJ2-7	CASRSSGDGRYEQYF	TGTGCCAGCAGGTCTAGCGGGGATGGTCGGTACGAGCAGTACTTC
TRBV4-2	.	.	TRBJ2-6	CASSQDLGTGANVLTF	TGTGCCAGCAGCCAAGATTTAGGGACTGGGGCCAACGTCCTGACTTTC
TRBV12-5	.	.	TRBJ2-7	CASGLSPYEQYF	TGTGCTAGTGGTTTGAGTCCTTACGAGCAGTACTTC
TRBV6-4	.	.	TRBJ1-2	CASRQSAGIFYGYTF	TGTGCCAGCAGACAATCTGCAGGTATCTTCTATGGCTACACCTTC
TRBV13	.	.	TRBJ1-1	CASSLLMNTEAFF	TGTGCCAGCAGCTTATTGATGAACACTGAAGCTTTCTTT
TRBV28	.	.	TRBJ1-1	CASSSGVRTEAFF	TGTGCCAGCAGTTCAGGGGTGAGGACTGAAGCTTTCTTT
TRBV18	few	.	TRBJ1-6	CASSPGPRNSPLHF	TGTGCCAGCTCGCCGGGACCGAGAAATTCACCCCTCCACTTT
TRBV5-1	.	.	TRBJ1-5	CASSLGPFNQPQHF	TGCGCCAGCAGCCTGGGACCGTTCAATCAGCCCCAGCATTTT
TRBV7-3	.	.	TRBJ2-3	CASSLTLGDTQYF	TGTGCCAGCAGCTTAACCCTTGGAGATACGCAGTATTTT
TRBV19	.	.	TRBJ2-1	CASSSTSKGYNEQFF	TGTGCCAGTAGTTCGACAAGCAAAGGCTACAATGAGCAGTTCTTC
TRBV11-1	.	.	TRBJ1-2	CASSAGPGYGYTF	TGTGCCAGCAGCGCGGGCCCAGGATATGGCTACACCTTC
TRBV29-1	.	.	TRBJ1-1	CSVATVPPNTEAFF	TGCAGCGTAGCGACAGTTCCACCTAACACTGAAGCTTTCTTT